This T cell receptor beta chain stems from a study of OX40 agonist ivuxolimab in advanced cancers. Some clones are missing from TCRdb's copy, which holds only in-frame ones; the method was immunoSEQ multiplex PCR. In the table there are around 94,000 clones, more than 75% of which are singletons. Germline loops: CDR1 SGHRS, CDR2 YFSETQ. V was pared by 2 bases and J by 1 base, with 3 bases of the junction left unmatched. The CDR3 runs 16 residues. This sequence originates from an adult with an advanced solid tumor such as melanoma, head and neck, liver or kidney cancer. This chain connects TRBV5-1 to TRBJ2-3, with 11 bases matching TRBD2. The sample in question was CD4+ or CD8+ T cells sorted from blood, obtained in a trial of the OX40 agonist ivuxolimab. CDR3 nucleotide sequence: TGCGCCAGCAGCTTTCTAGCGGGAGGCCGCACAGATACGCAGTATTTT. Its translation is CASSFLAGGRTDTQYF.